These 30 T cell receptor beta chains were sequenced from one sample in a study of shared clonotypes between healthy human individuals. This table comes from immunoSEQ multiplex PCR, and its TCRdb copy is limited to in-frame clones, with some not included. Seen here are some 500,000 clones, less than 80% observed once, and the top ten hold over 9.5%. Material: PBMCs. Receptors were obtained from a woman in her thirties or forties in good health. Some clones in this sample may be carry-over from other donors' samples.

This clone was counted a few times. The chain uses TRBV5-6 and TRBJ1-5; weak D call: TRBD1 (6 bases). The CDR3 extends over 16 amino acids. The germline V gene encodes CDR1 SGHDT and CDR2 YYEEEE. The ends were cut back, 1 base at V and 4 bases at J, with 15 bases in the middle. CDR3 sequence: CASSLTRLGQNQPQHF. In nucleotides, the CDR3 is TGTGCCAGCAGCTTGACCCGACTGGGACAAAATCAGCCCCAGCATTTT.

This chain uses TRBV28 with TRBJ2-7, with D perhaps TRBD1 (6 bases). This CDR3 spans 14 amino acids. The germline CDR1 and CDR2 sequences are MDHEN and SYDVKM. With 5 bases removed from V and 4 bases from J, the gap between germline ends came to 15 bases. Written as DNA, the CDR3 is TGTGCCAGCAGTACACAGGGTCCGAGGTACGAGCAGTACTTC. Protein: CASSTQGPRYEQYF. Variable domain in full (rest from reference TRBV28 and TRBJ2-7): DVKVTQSSRYLVKRTGEKVFLECVQDMDHENMFWYRQDPGLGLRLIYFSYDVKMKEKGDIPEGYSVSREKKERFSLILESASTNQTSMYLCASSTQGPRYEQYFGPGTRLTVT.

This clone was detected once. The chain joins TRBV2 to TRBJ1-1, with 9 bases identical to TRBD1. The CDR3 consists of 14 residues. Unmatched junction bases numbered 7, after V lost 6 bases and J lost 5 bases. The germline V gene has CDR1 SNHLY and CDR2 FYNNEI. The CDR3 DNA follows: TGTGCCAGCAGCCACCGGGACAGGGTTACTGAAGCTTTCTTT. It encodes CASSHRDRVTEAFF.

This chain connects TRBV7-9 to TRBJ2-1; 8 nucleotides agree with TRBD2. Germline trimming cut 11 bases from V and 7 bases from J; bases unmatched to any gene: 10. This CDR3 spans 13 amino acids. Germline V gives CDR1 SEHNR, CDR2 FQNEAQ (reference sequence). The CDR3: CAVGSSGRNEQFF. The CDR3 DNA follows: TGTGCCGTCGGGTCCAGCGGGAGAAATGAGCAGTTCTTC.

This clone was seen once. In nucleotides, the CDR3 is TGCGCCGTCCAAAAGCCCATGACAGGGTTGAACACCGGGGAGCTGTTTTTT. Protein product: CAVQKPMTGLNTGELFF. V and J are TRBV10-1 and TRBJ2-2, with 7 bases aligning to TRBD1. From germline, CDR1 is WNHNN and CDR2 SYGVQD (reference sequence). There are 17 residues in the CDR3. With V trimmed by 11 bases and J by 1 base, 16 bases remained unmatched.

The chain couples TRBV7-2 to TRBJ2-1, with 10 positions matching TRBD2. Trimming removed 8 bases from V and 8 bases from J; junction bases left unmatched: 9. CDR1 and CDR2 from the germline V gene are SGHTA and FQGNSA. CDR3 length: 14 amino acids. CDR3 DNA sequence: TGTGCCAGCCTCAGCGGGAGGGCCGGGGATGAGCAGTTCTTC. Protein: CASLSGRAGDEQFF.

The chain links TRBV9 to TRBJ2-5; the match to TRBD2 covers 7 bases. With 3 bases clipped from V and 4 bases from J, the junction kept 6 bases outside the gene matches. The germline V gene has CDR1 SGDLS and CDR2 YYNGEE. CDR3 length: 14 residues. Here the CDR3 reads CASSATGGLETQYF. The DNA of the CDR3 is TGTGCCAGCAGCGCTACGGGGGGACTAGAGACCCAGTACTTC.

V and J are TRBV28 and TRBJ2-1; TRBD2 agrees at 10 bases. Germline V lookup: CDR1 MDHEN, CDR2 SYDVKM. CDR3 length: 17 residues. Unmatched junction bases numbered 10, after V lost 2 bases and J lost 6 bases. The CDR3 is CASSLSLRLAGSNEQFF. The DNA of the CDR3 is TGTGCCAGCAGTTTAAGCCTTCGACTAGCGGGTAGCAATGAGCAGTTCTTC. Using reference TRBV28 and TRBJ2-1 for the parts outside the CDR3, the full variable domain is DVKVTQSSRYLVKRTGEKVFLECVQDMDHENMFWYRQDPGLGLRLIYFSYDVKMKEKGDIPEGYSVSREKKERFSLILESASTNQTSMYLCASSLSLRLAGSNEQFFGPGTRLTVL.

J is TRBJ2-7 and V is TRBV6-1, with TRBD2 as a possible D gene (7 bases). CDR1 is MNHNS and CDR2 is SASEGT in the germline V gene. This CDR3 has 14 residues. V lost 7 bases to trimming and J lost 4 bases, with 17 bases between them. The CDR3 region has the DNA TGTGCCAGCATGGGGGGGGCTGACAAATACGAGCAGTACTTC. Translated, it gives CASMGGADKYEQYF.

Comments on this clone: The sample holds other DNA sequences that translate to the same CDR3. V and J are TRBV7-9 and TRBJ1-5, with a weak D call TRBD1 (6 bases). V dropped 5 bases and J dropped 2 bases, with 16 bases sitting between them. The CDR3 contains 16 residues. Looked up from germline, CDR1 is SEHNR and CDR2 is FQNEAQ (reference sequence). The CDR3 nucleotides are TGTGCCAGCAGCCTGACCGGGACACTTGGCAATCAGCCCCAGCATTTT. As protein: CASSLTGTLGNQPQHF.

The chain recombines TRBV5-1 with TRBJ1-3, with D maybe TRBD1 (5 bases). This CDR3 spans 17 amino acids. Looked up from germline, CDR1 is SGHRS and CDR2 is YFSETQ. The V gene lost 1 base and the J gene lost 0 bases, with 14 bases spanning the gap. Written as DNA, the CDR3 is TGCGCCAGCAGCTTGTCGGGGCAGGGTAACTCTGGAAACACCATATATTTT. Its translation is CASSLSGQGNSGNTIYF.

Worth noting for this clone: Other DNA sequences from this sample encode an identical CDR3 as well. The V gene is TRBV28, the J gene TRBJ2-7; the D is unclear. The CDR3 has 12 residues. In germline, CDR1 is MDHEN, CDR2 SYDVKM. The ends were cut back, 2 bases at V and 3 bases at J, with 5 bases in the middle. CDR3 in amino acids: CASSLRGYEQYF. The DNA of the CDR3 is TGTGCCAGCAGTTTACGCGGCTACGAGCAGTACTTC. Together with reference TRBV28 and TRBJ2-7, the CDR3 gives the full variable domain: DVKVTQSSRYLVKRTGEKVFLECVQDMDHENMFWYRQDPGLGLRLIYFSYDVKMKEKGDIPEGYSVSREKKERFSLILESASTNQTSMYLCASSLRGYEQYFGPGTRLTVT.

The chain couples TRBV9 to TRBJ2-5; TRBD1 agrees at 9 bases. Germline CDR1 and CDR2: SGDLS and YYNGEE. The CDR3 length is 14 residues. V lost 3 bases, J lost 2 bases, and 2 bases stayed unmatched. The CDR3 region has the DNA TGTGCCAGCAGCGCCGGGACAGGGCAAGAGACCCAGTACTTC. Amino acid sequence: CASSAGTGQETQYF.

This chain links TRBV7-2 with TRBJ2-7; 9 nucleotides align to TRBD2. The germline CDR1 and CDR2 sequences are SGHTA and FQGNSA. This CDR3 contains 16 residues. J gave up 5 bases and V 0 bases, and 8 bases lay outside the gene matches. CDR3 in DNA: TGTGCCAGCAGCTTAGCAGTGGTAGCGGGAGTGGACGAGCAGTACTTC. Translation gives CASSLAVVAGVDEQYF.

This chain joins TRBV2 and TRBJ2-5, with 7 bases identical to TRBD2. The germline gives CDR1 SNHLY, CDR2 FYNNEI. The CDR3 is 16 amino acids. The ends lost 6 bases at V and 1 base at J; junction bases unmatched: 11. The chain's CDR3 is CASRGPYSGSQETQYF. CDR3 DNA: TGTGCCAGCAGGGGCCCTTATAGCGGGTCCCAAGAGACCCAGTACTTC.

This clone was seen a handful of times. The identical CDR3 is also encoded by other nucleotide sequences in the sample. V is TRBV7-2 and J is TRBJ1-5; 7 bases are shared with TRBD1. V was pared by 2 bases and J by 2 bases, with 3 bases of the junction left unmatched. This CDR3 comprises 15 residues. CDR1 SGHTA and CDR2 FQGNSA come from the germline V gene. The CDR3 protein is CASSLNRGGNQPQHF. The CDR3 DNA follows: TGTGCCAGCAGCTTAAACAGGGGAGGCAATCAGCCCCAGCATTTT.

The chain has TRBV27 and TRBJ1-1; the D gene is possibly TRBD1 (5 bases). V was trimmed by 0 bases and J by 1 base, leaving 9 bases between them. Germline CDR1 and CDR2: MNHEY and SMNVEV (reference sequence). This CDR3 region has 15 residues. CDR3 in amino acids: CASSLSTGTNTEAFF. In DNA, the CDR3 is TGTGCCAGCAGTTTATCGACGGGGACGAACACTGAAGCTTTCTTT.

This sequence joins TRBV6-5 and TRBJ2-7; D call uncertain. Germline V lookup: CDR1 MNHEY, CDR2 SVGAGI. CDR3 size: 13 residues. Trimming removed 6 bases at V and 3 bases at J, with 12 bases between. DNA for the CDR3: TGTGCCAGCAGCCCCCTCTTGGGCTACGAGCAGTACTTC. This gives the protein CASSPLLGYEQYF.

V and J are TRBV7-8 and TRBJ2-7; D unresolved. Germline V CDR1 and CDR2: SGHVS, FQNEAQ. The CDR3 runs to 14 residues. Trimming cost V 1 base and J 4 bases, with 11 bases left between them. CDR3 coding DNA: TGTGCCAGCAGCTTAGATTCGCTGCTATACGAGCAGTACTTC. Translation: CASSLDSLLYEQYF.

The chain is built from TRBV7-8 and TRBJ2-1; TRBD2 agrees at 8 bases. Germline values: CDR1 SGHVS, CDR2 FQNEAQ. The ends lost 5 bases at V and 0 bases at J; junction bases unmatched: 6. There are 16 residues in the CDR3. CDR3 sequence reads: CASSPRSGSSYNEQFF. As DNA, the CDR3 is TGTGCCAGCAGCCCACGAAGCGGGAGCTCCTACAATGAGCAGTTCTTC. Using reference TRBV7-8 and TRBJ2-1 for the parts outside the CDR3, the full variable domain is GAGVSQSPRYKVAKRGQDVALRCDPISGHVSLFWYQQALGQGPEFLTYFQNEAQLDKSGLPSDRFFAERPEGSVSTLKIQRTQQEDSAVYLCASSPRSGSSYNEQFFGPGTRLTVL.

This chain connects TRBV7-2 to TRBJ2-5; D gene uncertain. The germline V gene has CDR1 SGHTA and CDR2 FQGNSA. Trimming removed 5 bases from V and 5 bases from J, with 12 bases in between. The CDR3 length is 13 residues. The CDR3 spells CASSRRWQETQYF. In DNA form, the CDR3 reads TGTGCCAGCAGCCGGAGATGGCAGGAGACCCAGTACTTC.

The chain is built from TRBV7-9 and TRBJ1-1, with TRBD1 matching over 11 bases. Germline trimming cut 5 bases from V and 6 bases from J; bases unmatched to any gene: 8. There are 15 residues in the CDR3. The germline V gene encodes CDR1 SEHNR and CDR2 FQNEAQ (reference sequence). In nucleotides, the CDR3 is TGTGCCAGCAGCCGAATCGGACAGGGGGCCTCTGAAGCTTTCTTT. Translating gives CASSRIGQGASEAFF.

This rearrangement joins TRBV4-3 to TRBJ1-3; D ambiguous. CDR1 is LGHNA, CDR2 YSLEER, per germline. The CDR3 covers 16 residues. Trimming stripped 0 bases from V and 2 bases from J, with 11 bases between. CDR3 DNA sequence: TGCGCCAGCAGCCAAGATTATGGAAACCCTGGAAACACCATATATTTT. Translating gives CASSQDYGNPGNTIYF.

This chain uses TRBV7-8 with TRBJ1-5, with a tentative D call TRBD1 (5 bases). Trimming shortened V by 3 bases and J by 0 bases, and 12 bases separated the two germline ends. CDR1 SGHVS and CDR2 FQNEAQ come from the germline V gene. The CDR3 spans 16 residues. This CDR3 reads CASSFNRDSSNQPQHF. In nucleotides, the CDR3 is TGTGCCAGCAGCTTCAACCGAGACAGTAGCAATCAGCCCCAGCATTTT.

The chain combines TRBV4-1 with TRBJ1-1; 10 bases match TRBD1. CDR1 and CDR2 (germline): MGHRA, YSYEKL. The V gene end was trimmed by 4 bases and the J gene end by 11 bases; junction bases not matched to a gene: 13. The CDR3 consists of 15 residues. DNA for the CDR3: TGCGCCAGCAGCCCCTTACTGGACAGGGGGGGAGTGGCTTTCTTT. It codes for CASSPLLDRGGVAFF.

The chain has TRBV2 and TRBJ2-7; 7 bases are shared with TRBD2. Germline V gene lookup returns CDR1 SNHLY and CDR2 FYNNEI. There are 15 residues in the CDR3. The V segment lost 6 bases and the J segment 2 bases; nucleotides outside the gene matches: 10. The CDR3 DNA sequence: TGTGCCAGCAGAGCCCCAGGGAGGGGTGCCTACGAGCAGTACTTC. It is translated as CASRAPGRGAYEQYF.

The V and J genes are TRBV7-2 and TRBJ2-7; D remains unclear. The CDR3 length is 13 residues. Between the trimmed V and J ends, which lost 5 bases and 7 bases, there was a span of 15 bases. CDR1 is SGHTA, CDR2 FQGNSA, per germline. The CDR3 region is CASSLPSLREQYF. The CDR3 DNA follows: TGTGCCAGCAGCCTACCCTCGTTGAGGGAGCAGTACTTC.

The CDR3 spells CASSKTHNTEAFF. CDR3 DNA sequence: TGTGCCAGTAGTAAAACACACAACACTGAAGCTTTCTTT. V is TRBV19 and J is TRBJ1-1; D is unresolved. The CDR3 covers 13 residues. The germline CDR1 and CDR2 sequences are LNHDA and SQIVND (reference sequence). With 4 bases removed from V and 2 bases from J, the gap between germline ends came to 8 bases.

The V gene is TRBV6-5, the J gene TRBJ2-2; 7 bases fit TRBD1. Germline values: CDR1 MNHEY, CDR2 SVGAGI. This CDR3 has 14 amino acids. Trimming cost V 3 bases and J 8 bases; bases outside gene matches: 6. As DNA, the CDR3 is TGTGCCAGCAGTTATACAGGGGAAAGAGGGGAGCTGTTTTTT. Translated: CASSYTGERGELFF.

The rearrangement uses TRBV6-1 and TRBJ2-5; 9 bases map to TRBD1. The J call may be in error: the DNA end matches TRBJ2-7 better. This CDR3 spans 14 amino acids. Per germline, CDR1 MNHNS and CDR2 SASEGT. CDR3 coding DNA: TGTGCCAGCAGCTCCGGGACAGGGATTTTCGAGCAGTACTTC. Protein: CASSSGTGIFEQYF.